A selection of T cell receptor beta chains follows, all from one sample in a study of blood T cell repertoires in COVID-19. Here immunoSEQ multiplex PCR was the method, and the copy in TCRdb shows in-frame clones only, minus some. The data contain around 300,000 clones, 70% to 90% of them singletons. The source material was peripheral blood. All receptors derive from a woman in her 70s with acute or convalescent COVID-19. Each CDR3 is given with its conserved first and last residue. D genes are given only for firm matches. The listing skips clone size in some rows; elsewhere it reads once, few, many or a size class.

size | J | V | D | DNA | CDR3
. | TRBJ2-1 | TRBV5-1 | TRBD2 | TGCGCCAGCAGCCTACCCCCAGCGGGGGTTTACAATGAGCAGTTCTTC | CASSLPPAGVYNEQFF
. | TRBJ1-3 | TRBV3-1/TRBV3-2 | . | TGTGCCAGCAGCCAAGATGCGCGAAACACCATATATTTT | CASSQDARNTIYF
. | TRBJ2-1 | TRBV3-1/TRBV3-2 | . | TGTGCCAGCAGCCGTTCGGACTTCACCTACAATGAGCAGTTCTTC | CASSRSDFTYNEQFF
once | TRBJ2-7 | TRBV19 | . | TGTGCCAGTAGTACGGGACTCTCAGGGTACGAGCAGTACTTC | CASSTGLSGYEQYF
. | TRBJ1-5 | TRBV6-1 | TRBD1 | TGTGCCAGCAGTGCGCTCATCGGGACAGGGAGCAATCAGCCCCAGCATTTT | CASSALIGTGSNQPQHF
. | TRBJ1-1 | TRBV30 | . | TGTGCCTGGACCCTCCGGCGGGGTTACACTGAAGCTTTCTTT | CAWTLRRGYTEAFF
. | TRBJ1-1 | TRBV6-5 | . | TGTGCCAGCAGTTACTTCGCAGGGTCTGAAGCTTTCTTT | CASSYFAGSEAFF
. | TRBJ2-1 | TRBV19 | . | TGTGCCAGTAGTCTGCGGGGATTGGGATCCTACAATGAGCAGTTCTTC | CASSLRGLGSYNEQFF
. | TRBJ2-4 | TRBV7-9 | . | TGTGCCAGCAGCCCCTCGACAGTAGATGGCATTCAGTACTTC | CASSPSTVDGIQYF
. | TRBJ2-2 | TRBV5-6 | . | TGTGCCAGCAGCCCCCCCGACAGGAGCCACGGGGAGCTGTTTTTT | CASSPPDRSHGELFF
. | TRBJ2-1 | TRBV5-1 | TRBD2 | TGCGCCAGCAGTTTGGGCGGGGGACGGTACAATGAGCAGTTCTTC | CASSLGGGRYNEQFF
. | TRBJ1-3 | TRBV29-1 | . | TGCAGCGCCAGCGATGGGGGAAACACCATATATTTT | CSASDGGNTIYF
. | TRBJ2-6 | TRBV3-1/TRBV3-2 | TRBD1 | TGTGCCAGCAGCCAAGAAGGGCAGGGGGCGGCTGGGGCCAACGTCCTGACTTTC | CASSQEGQGAAGANVLTF
. | TRBJ2-7 | TRBV5-1 | TRBD1 | TGCGCCAGCAGCTTGGGGGGACAGGGTCTAAACGAGCAGTACTTC | CASSLGGQGLNEQYF
. | TRBJ1-1 | TRBV10-3 | TRBD1 | TGTGCCATCAGTGCCCAGACAGGGAGAGGGGACACTGAAGCTTTCTTT | CAISAQTGRGDTEAFF
. | TRBJ1-1 | TRBV4-2 | . | TGTGCCAGCAGTCAGGGGCTAGGCACTGAAGCTTTCTTT | CASSQGLGTEAFF
. | TRBJ1-3 | TRBV7-8 | . | TGTGCCAGCGCGGGAGTGATAGGGAACGGAAACACCATATATTTT | CASAGVIGNGNTIYF
. | TRBJ2-1 | TRBV10-1 | TRBD2 | TGCGCCAGCAGTGAGTCGGCGGGGGGGCGAAATGAGCAGTTCTTC | CASSESAGGRNEQFF
. | TRBJ2-5 | TRBV6-5 | TRBD2 | TGTGCCAGCGGCGGGGGGAACTACCAAGAGACCCAGTACTTC | CASGGGNYQETQYF
few | TRBJ1-2 | TRBV4-1 | TRBD1 | TGCGCCAGCAGCCAAGGACAGGGGTTCAGTGGCTACACCTTC | CASSQGQGFSGYTF
. | TRBJ1-5 | TRBV28 | . | TGTGCCAGCAGACGAGACAGGAACTATGGCAATCAGCCCCAGCATTTT | CASRRDRNYGNQPQHF
. | TRBJ1-3 | TRBV19 | . | TGTGCCAGCGAAACGAGGGACACCATATATTTT | CASETRDTIYF
. | TRBJ1-2 | TRBV25-1 | TRBD1 | TGTGCCAGCAGCTTGGACAGGACTTATGGCTACACCTTC | CASSLDRTYGYTF
once | TRBJ1-5 | TRBV27 | . | TGTGCCAGCAGTTTAGAATTCAGTCAGCCCCAGCATTTT | CASSLEFSQPQHF
. | TRBJ2-3 | TRBV7-9 | TRBD1 | TGTGCCAGCAGCTCCGGGACAGGGTACACAGATACGCAGTATTTT | CASSSGTGYTDTQYF
. | TRBJ2-5 | TRBV6-5 | . | TGTGCCAGCAGTTGGAGGGGTCGAGAGACCCAGTACTTC | CASSWRGRETQYF
. | TRBJ2-3 | TRBV10-3 | . | TGTGCCATAACCCCTCTAGGAGCGGGAGATACGCAGTATTTT | CAITPLGAGDTQYF
. | TRBJ1-4 | TRBV9 | . | TGTGCCAGCAGCGTAGCTACGGGCAGGGTTCCTGAAAAACTGTTTTTT | CASSVATGRVPEKLFF
. | TRBJ1-5 | TRBV7-9 | TRBD1 | TGTGCCAGCAGTTCTGGGGACAGCCGAATGCAGCCCCAGCATTTT | CASSSGDSRMQPQHF
. | TRBJ2-7 | TRBV6-5 | . | TGTGCCAGCAGTTATCGCGGAGCCTACGAGCAGTACTTC | CASSYRGAYEQYF
. | TRBJ1-1 | TRBV4-1 | . | TGCGCCAGCAGCCAAGATTGGGGGGGCACTGAAGCTTTCTTT | CASSQDWGGTEAFF
. | TRBJ2-1 | TRBV20-1 | TRBD1 | TGCAGTGTAGACAGGGTGGGGGAGTTCTTC | CSVDRVGEFF
few | TRBJ1-2 | TRBV4-1 | . | TGCGCCAGCAGCCAAGATGCTACAGCAAATGGCTACACCTTC | CASSQDATANGYTF
few | TRBJ1-6 | TRBV5-3 | . | TGTGCCAGAAGCAACCCGCAGGGGAAATATAATTCACCCCTCCACTTT | CARSNPQGKYNSPLHF
. | TRBJ1-2 | TRBV6-2/TRBV6-3 | . | TGTGCCAGCAGTTACAGCGGCAGCCCATATAACTATGGCTACACCTTC | CASSYSGSPYNYGYTF